These T cell receptor beta chains were read from a single sample in a study of tumor-infiltrating lymphocytes in primary liver carcinoma. TCRdb recomputed calls from the multiplex PCR reads with MiXCR, one row per CDR3 protein. This repertoire shows just under 95,000 distinct CDR3 sequences, about 70% found once; its top ten account for under 30%. The sample was tumor-adjacent normal liver tissue. All receptors come from a man aged 40-50 years with primary liver carcinoma and hepatitis B virus infection. Each CDR3 is given with its conserved first and last residue. A D gene is named only where the DNA matches it firmly. Expanded clones get a size class; other rows say once, few or many, or leave the size out.

d_call: -; j_call: TRBJ1-4; v_call: TRBV5-1; clone_size: -; cdr3_nt: TGCGCCAGCAGCTTCGGACAGTCAACTAATGAAAAACTGTTATTT; cdr3_aa: CASSFGQSTNEKLLF
d_call: -; j_call: TRBJ2-4; v_call: TRBV29-1; clone_size: many; cdr3_nt: TGCAGCGTTGACGTGGAGGGCCAGGCATACTTC; cdr3_aa: CSVDVEGQAYF
d_call: -; j_call: TRBJ2-1; v_call: TRBV30; clone_size: few; cdr3_nt: TGTGCCTGGAGTGTTTCGGGCGCGTACGATGAGCAGTTCTTC; cdr3_aa: CAWSVSGAYDEQFF
d_call: -; j_call: TRBJ2-7; v_call: TRBV6-5; clone_size: -; cdr3_nt: TGTGCCAGCAGTTACGATAGGGGTCCCTACGAGCGGTACTTC; cdr3_aa: CASSYDRGPYERYF
d_call: -; j_call: TRBJ1-4; v_call: TRBV5-1; clone_size: many; cdr3_nt: TGCGCCAGCAGCTTGGGACAGTCTAATGAAAAACTGTTTTTT; cdr3_aa: CASSLGQSNEKLFF
d_call: -; j_call: TRBJ1-1; v_call: TRBV7-9; clone_size: -; cdr3_nt: TGTGCCAGCAACCCTATTGGACAGACTGAAGCTTTCTTT; cdr3_aa: CASNPIGQTEAFF
d_call: -; j_call: TRBJ2-3; v_call: TRBV29-1; clone_size: -; cdr3_nt: TGCAGCGTTGCTAGTGGGATCGCAGATATGCAGTATTTT; cdr3_aa: CSVASGIADMQYF
d_call: -; j_call: TRBJ2-1; v_call: TRBV29-1; clone_size: many; cdr3_nt: TGCAGCGTTAGACAGGAGGCCTACAATGAGCAGTTCTTC; cdr3_aa: CSVRQEAYNEQFF
d_call: -; j_call: TRBJ2-1; v_call: TRBV4-2; clone_size: -; cdr3_nt: TGTGCCCGCAACCGACAGGAGGGTAATGAGCAGTTCTTC; cdr3_aa: CARNRQEGNEQFF
d_call: TRBD1; j_call: TRBJ1-1; v_call: TRBV7-9; clone_size: few; cdr3_nt: TGTGCCAGCAGCTTCGGGACAGGTAGTACCGGCACTGAAGCTTTCTTT; cdr3_aa: CASSFGTGSTGTEAFF
d_call: -; j_call: TRBJ2-7; v_call: TRBV6-2/TRBV6-3; clone_size: many; cdr3_nt: TGTGCCAGCAGACCCGACTTCGCCTACGAGCAGTACTTC; cdr3_aa: CASRPDFAYEQYF